The entry below gives a single T cell receptor (beta chain) sequence along with its context. Its antigen is currently unknown. This sample is part of a study of Graves' ophthalmopathy and Graves' hyperthyroidism. Study results and limitations: Blood shared most expanded thyroid clonotypes above 0.001 frequency.

Amplification of the TCR beta CDR3 regions used RNA transcripts (as template). HTBI primers were employed in first-round RT-PCR, then a second-round multiplex PCR followed. TCRdb used MiXCR to reprocess the multiplex PCR reads, holding one entry per CDR3 protein. There are roughly 610,000 distinct CDR3 sequences in the sample; about 24% occur only once, and approximately 6.5% lies in the top ten. Germline loops: CDR1 MNHEY, CDR2 SMNVEV (reference sequence). J gave up 2 bases and V 3 bases, and 6 bases lay outside the gene matches. This CDR3 has 15 amino acids. Hyperthyroidism patients were newly diagnosed, ill under 2 months, and aged 18 to 65 years. Other autoimmune diseases, uncontrolled infections, pregnancy or lactation led to the exclusion of patients. The authors isolated PBMCs from about 10 ml of fresh peripheral blood.

Sequenced input: peripheral blood. The chain has TRBV27 and TRBJ2-7; 8 bases line up with TRBD2. The receptor's source is a woman younger than 35 with stable Graves' hyperthyroidism. Some clones in this sample may be carry-over from other donors' samples. This CDR3 reads CASSFRGLGTYEQYF. The CDR3 DNA follows: TGTGCCAGCAGTTTTAGGGGACTAGGGACCTACGAGCAGTACTTC.